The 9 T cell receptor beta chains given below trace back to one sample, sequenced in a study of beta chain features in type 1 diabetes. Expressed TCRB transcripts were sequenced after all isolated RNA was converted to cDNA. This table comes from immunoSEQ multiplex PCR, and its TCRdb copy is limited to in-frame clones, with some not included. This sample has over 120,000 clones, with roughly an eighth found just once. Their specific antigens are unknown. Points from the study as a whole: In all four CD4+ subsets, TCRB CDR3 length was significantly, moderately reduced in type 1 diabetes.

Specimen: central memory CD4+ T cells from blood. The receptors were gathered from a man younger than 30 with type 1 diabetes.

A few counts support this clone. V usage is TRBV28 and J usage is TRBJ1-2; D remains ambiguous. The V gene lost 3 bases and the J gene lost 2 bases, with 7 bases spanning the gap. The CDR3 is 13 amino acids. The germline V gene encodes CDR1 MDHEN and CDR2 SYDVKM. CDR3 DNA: TGTGCCAGCAGTTTGGGCCAGAACTATGGCTACACCTTC. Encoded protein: CASSLGQNYGYTF.

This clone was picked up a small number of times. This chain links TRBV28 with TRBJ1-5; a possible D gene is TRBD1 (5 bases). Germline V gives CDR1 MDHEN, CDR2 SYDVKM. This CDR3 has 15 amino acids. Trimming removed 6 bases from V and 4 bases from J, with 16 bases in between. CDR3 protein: CASRRDPIGNQPQHF. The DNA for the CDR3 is TGTGCCAGCAGAAGGGACCCAATAGGGAATCAGCCCCAGCATTTT.

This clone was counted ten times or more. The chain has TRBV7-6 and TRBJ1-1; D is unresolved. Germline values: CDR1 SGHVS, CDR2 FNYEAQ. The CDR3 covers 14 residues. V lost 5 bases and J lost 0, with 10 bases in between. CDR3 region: CASSPLTMNTEAFF. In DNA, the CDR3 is TGTGCCAGCAGCCCGTTGACCATGAACACTGAAGCTTTCTTT.

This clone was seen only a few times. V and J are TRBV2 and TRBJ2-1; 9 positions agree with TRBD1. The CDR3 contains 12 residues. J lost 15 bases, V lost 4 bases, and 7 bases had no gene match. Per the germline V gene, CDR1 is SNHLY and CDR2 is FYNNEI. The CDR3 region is CASSATGGRAFF. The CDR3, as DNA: TGTGCCAGCAGTGCGACAGGGGGGCGGGCGTTCTTC. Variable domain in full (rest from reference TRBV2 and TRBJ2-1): EPEVTQTPSHQVTQMGQEVILRCVPISNHLYFYWYRQILGQKVEFLVSFYNNEISEKSEIFDDQFSVERPDGSNFTLKIRSTKLEDSAMYFCASSATGGRAFFGPGTRLTVL.

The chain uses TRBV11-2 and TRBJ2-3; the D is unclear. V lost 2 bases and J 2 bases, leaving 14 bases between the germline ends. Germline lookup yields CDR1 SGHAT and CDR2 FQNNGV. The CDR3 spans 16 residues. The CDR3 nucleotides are TGTGCCAGCAGCTTATCCAACTCTATCAACACAGATACGCAGTATTTT. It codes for CASSLSNSINTDTQYF.

CDR3 sequence: CASQRGTQETQYF. Here the CDR3 DNA reads TGTGCCAGCCAGCGGGGGACCCAAGAGACCCAGTACTTC. The rearrangement uses TRBV19 and TRBJ2-5; 8 bases are shared with TRBD2. The CDR3 covers 13 residues. Trimming took 9 bases from V and 1 from J; bases not matched to a gene: 4. The germline V gene encodes CDR1 LNHDA and CDR2 SQIVND (reference sequence).

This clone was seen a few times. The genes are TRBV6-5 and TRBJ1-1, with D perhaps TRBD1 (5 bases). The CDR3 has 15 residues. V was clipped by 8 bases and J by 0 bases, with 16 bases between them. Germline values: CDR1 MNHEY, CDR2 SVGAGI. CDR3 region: CASLRKGNVNTEAFF. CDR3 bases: TGTGCCAGCCTCCGGAAGGGGAACGTGAACACTGAAGCTTTCTTT.

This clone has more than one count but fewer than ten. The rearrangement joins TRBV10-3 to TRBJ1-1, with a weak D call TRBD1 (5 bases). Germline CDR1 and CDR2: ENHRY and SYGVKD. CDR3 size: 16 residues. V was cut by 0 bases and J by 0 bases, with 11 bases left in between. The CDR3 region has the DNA TGTGCCATCAGTGAGTCGGGACTCCCCCTGAACACTGAAGCTTTCTTT. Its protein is CAISESGLPLNTEAFF.

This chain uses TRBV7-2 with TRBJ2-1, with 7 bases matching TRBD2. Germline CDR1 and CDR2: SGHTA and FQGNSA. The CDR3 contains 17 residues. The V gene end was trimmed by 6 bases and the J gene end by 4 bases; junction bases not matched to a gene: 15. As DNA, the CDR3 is TGTGCCAGCAGTCTGGAATCCGGGGGGAACTTTTACAATGAGCAGTTCTTC. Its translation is CASSLESGGNFYNEQFF.